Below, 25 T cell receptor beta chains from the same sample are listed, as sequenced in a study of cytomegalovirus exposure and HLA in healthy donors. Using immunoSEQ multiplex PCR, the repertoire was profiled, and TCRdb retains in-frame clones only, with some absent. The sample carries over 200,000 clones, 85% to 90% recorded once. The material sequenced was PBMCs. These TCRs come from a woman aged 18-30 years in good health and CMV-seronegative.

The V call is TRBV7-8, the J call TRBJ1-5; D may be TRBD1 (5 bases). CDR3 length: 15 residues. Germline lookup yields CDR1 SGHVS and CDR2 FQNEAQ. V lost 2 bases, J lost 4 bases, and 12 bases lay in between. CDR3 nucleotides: TGTGCCAGCAGCTTAAGGGACTTAAGAAATCAGCCCCAGCATTTT. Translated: CASSLRDLRNQPQHF.

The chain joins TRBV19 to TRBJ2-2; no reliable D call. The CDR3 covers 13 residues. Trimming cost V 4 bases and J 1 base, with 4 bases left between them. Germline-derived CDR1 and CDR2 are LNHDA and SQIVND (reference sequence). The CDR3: CASSNRNTGELFF. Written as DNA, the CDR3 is TGTGCCAGTAGTAACAGGAACACCGGGGAGCTGTTTTTT.

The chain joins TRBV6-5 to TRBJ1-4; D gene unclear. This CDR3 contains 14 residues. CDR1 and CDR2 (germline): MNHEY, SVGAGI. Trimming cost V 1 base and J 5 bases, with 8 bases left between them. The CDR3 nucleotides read TGTGCCAGCAGTTACTTCTCGAGCAATGAAAAACTGTTTTTT. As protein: CASSYFSSNEKLFF.

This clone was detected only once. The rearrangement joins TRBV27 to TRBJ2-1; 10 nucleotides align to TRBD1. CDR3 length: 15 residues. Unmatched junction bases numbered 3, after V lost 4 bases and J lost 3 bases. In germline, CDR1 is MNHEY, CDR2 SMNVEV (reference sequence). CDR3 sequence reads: CASSSTGGLYNEQFF. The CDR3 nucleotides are TGTGCCAGCAGTTCGACAGGGGGCCTCTACAATGAGCAGTTCTTC.

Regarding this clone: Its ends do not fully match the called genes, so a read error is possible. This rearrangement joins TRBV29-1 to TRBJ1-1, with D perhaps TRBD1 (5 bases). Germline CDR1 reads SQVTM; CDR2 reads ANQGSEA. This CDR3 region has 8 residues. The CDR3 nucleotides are TGCAGCATGCAACCGGGACTTTTT. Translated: CSMQPGLF.

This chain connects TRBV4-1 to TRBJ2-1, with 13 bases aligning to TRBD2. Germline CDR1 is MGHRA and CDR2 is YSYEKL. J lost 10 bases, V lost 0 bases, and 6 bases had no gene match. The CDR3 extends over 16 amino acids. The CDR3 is CASSQDRLAGGLEQFF. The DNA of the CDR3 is TGCGCCAGCAGCCAAGATCGACTAGCGGGAGGTTTGGAGCAGTTCTTC.

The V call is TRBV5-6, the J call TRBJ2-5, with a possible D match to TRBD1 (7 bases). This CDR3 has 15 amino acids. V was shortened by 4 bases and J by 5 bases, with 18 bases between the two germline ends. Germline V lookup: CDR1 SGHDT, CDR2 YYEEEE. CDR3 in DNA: TGTGCCAGCAGCCTAACGTCAGGGGGGACGGAGACCCAGTACTTC. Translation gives CASSLTSGGTETQYF.

The CDR3 reads CASSRTSGSSYNEQFF. The CDR3 DNA reads as TGTGCCAGCAGCCGGACTAGCGGGAGCTCCTACAATGAGCAGTTCTTC. V usage is TRBV5-5 and J usage is TRBJ2-1; TRBD2 agrees at 13 bases. Per the germline V gene, CDR1 is SGHKS and CDR2 is YYEKEE (reference sequence). J lost 0 bases, V lost 4 bases, and 1 base had no gene match. There are 16 residues in the CDR3.

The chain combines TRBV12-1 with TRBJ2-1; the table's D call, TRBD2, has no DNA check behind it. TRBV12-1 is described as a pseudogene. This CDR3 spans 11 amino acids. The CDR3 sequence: CASSTEAEQFF. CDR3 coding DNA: TGTGCCAGCAGCACCGAGGCTGAGCAGTTCTTC.

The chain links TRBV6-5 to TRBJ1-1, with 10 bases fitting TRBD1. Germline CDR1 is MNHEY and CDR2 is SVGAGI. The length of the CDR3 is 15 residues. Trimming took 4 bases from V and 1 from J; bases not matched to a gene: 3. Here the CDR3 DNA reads TGTGCCAGCAGTTCCTGGACAGGGGGGAACACTGAAGCTTTCTTT. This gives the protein CASSSWTGGNTEAFF.

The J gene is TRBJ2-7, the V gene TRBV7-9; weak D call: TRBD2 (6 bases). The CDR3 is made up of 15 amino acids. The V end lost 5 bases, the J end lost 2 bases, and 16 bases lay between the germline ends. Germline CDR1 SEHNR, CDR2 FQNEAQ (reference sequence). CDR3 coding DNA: TGTGCCAGCAGCCTCAACCGGGACTCAACCTACGAGCAGTACTTC. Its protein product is CASSLNRDSTYEQYF.

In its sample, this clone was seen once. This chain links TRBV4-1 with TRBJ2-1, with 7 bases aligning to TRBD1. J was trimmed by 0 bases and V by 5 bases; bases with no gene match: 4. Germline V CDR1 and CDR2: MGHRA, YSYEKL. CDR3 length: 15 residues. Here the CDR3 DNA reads TGCGCCAGCAGCTTGGACAGGAGCTCCTACAATGAGCAGTTCTTC. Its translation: CASSLDRSSYNEQFF.

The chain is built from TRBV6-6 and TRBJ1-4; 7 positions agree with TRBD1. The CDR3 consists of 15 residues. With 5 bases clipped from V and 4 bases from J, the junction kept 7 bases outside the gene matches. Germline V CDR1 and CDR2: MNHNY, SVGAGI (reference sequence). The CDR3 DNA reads TGTGCCAGCAGTGGCTCGGGACAGTTTAATGAAAAACTGTTTTTT. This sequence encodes CASSGSGQFNEKLFF.

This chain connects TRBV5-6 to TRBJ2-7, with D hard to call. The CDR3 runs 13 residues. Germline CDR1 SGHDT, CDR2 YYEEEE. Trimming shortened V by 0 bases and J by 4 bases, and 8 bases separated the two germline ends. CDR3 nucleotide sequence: TGTGCCAGCAGCTTGGTTTATGCGTACGAGCAGTACTTC. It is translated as CASSLVYAYEQYF. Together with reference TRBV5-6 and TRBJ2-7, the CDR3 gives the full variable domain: DAGVTQSPTHLIKTRGQQVTLRCSPKSGHDTVSWYQQALGQGPQFIFQYYEEEERQRGNFPDRFSGHQFPNYSSELNVNALLLGDSALYLCASSLVYAYEQYFGPGTRLTVT.

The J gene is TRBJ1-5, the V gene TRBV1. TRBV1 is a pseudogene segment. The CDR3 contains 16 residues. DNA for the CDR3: TGCACCAGCAGCCATTATCTCACGGGGAGCAATCAGCCCCAGCATTTT. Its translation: CTSSHYLTGSNQPQHF.

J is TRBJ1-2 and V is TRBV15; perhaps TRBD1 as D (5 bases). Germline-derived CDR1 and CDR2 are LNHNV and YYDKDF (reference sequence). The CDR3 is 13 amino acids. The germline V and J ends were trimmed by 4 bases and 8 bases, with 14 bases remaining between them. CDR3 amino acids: CATSISLQGGYTF. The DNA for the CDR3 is TGTGCCACCAGCATTTCCCTTCAGGGAGGCTACACCTTC.

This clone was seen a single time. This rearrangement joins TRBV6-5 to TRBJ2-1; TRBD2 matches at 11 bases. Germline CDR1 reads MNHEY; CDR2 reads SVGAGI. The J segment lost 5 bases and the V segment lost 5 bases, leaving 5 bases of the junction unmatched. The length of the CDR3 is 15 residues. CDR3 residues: CASSRGGLADNEQFF. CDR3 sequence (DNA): TGTGCCAGCAGTCGCGGGGGACTAGCGGACAATGAGCAGTTCTTC.

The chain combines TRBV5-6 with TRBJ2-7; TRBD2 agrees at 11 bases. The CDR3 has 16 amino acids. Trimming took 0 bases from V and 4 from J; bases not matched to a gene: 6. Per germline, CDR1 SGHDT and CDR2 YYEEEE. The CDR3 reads CASSLVLAGGYYEQYF. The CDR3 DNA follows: TGTGCCAGCAGCTTGGTCTTAGCGGGAGGGTATTACGAGCAGTACTTC.

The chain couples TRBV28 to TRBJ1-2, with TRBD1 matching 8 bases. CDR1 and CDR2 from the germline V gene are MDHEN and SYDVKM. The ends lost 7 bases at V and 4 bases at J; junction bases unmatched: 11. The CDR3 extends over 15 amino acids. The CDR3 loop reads CASTFPQGAAYGYTF. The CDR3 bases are TGTGCCAGCACTTTTCCGCAGGGGGCTGCCTATGGCTACACCTTC.

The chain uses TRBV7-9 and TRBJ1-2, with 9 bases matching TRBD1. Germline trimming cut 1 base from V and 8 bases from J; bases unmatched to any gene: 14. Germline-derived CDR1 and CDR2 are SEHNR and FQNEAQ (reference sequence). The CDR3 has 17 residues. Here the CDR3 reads CASSLEPRDRAWEGYTF. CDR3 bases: TGTGCCAGCAGCTTAGAACCGCGGGACAGGGCGTGGGAGGGCTACACCTTC.

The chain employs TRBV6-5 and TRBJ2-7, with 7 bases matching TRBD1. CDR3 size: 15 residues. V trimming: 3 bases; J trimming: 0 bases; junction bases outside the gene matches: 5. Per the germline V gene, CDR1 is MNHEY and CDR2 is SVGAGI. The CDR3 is CASSYSRDSSYEQYF. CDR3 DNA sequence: TGTGCCAGCAGTTATTCCCGGGACAGCTCCTACGAGCAGTACTTC.

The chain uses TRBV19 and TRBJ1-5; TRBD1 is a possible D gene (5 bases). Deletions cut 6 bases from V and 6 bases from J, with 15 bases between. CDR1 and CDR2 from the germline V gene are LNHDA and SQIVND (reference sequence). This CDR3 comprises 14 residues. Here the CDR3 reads CASSRSQESQPQHF. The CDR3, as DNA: TGTGCCAGTAGCCGCTCACAGGAGAGTCAGCCCCAGCATTTT.

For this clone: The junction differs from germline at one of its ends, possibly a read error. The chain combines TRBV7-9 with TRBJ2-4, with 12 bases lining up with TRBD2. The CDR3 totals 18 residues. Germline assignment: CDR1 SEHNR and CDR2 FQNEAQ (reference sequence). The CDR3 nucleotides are TGTGCCAGCAGGAATCGTTCTCCTAGCGGGAGGGCCACAAACATTCAGTACTTC. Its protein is CASRNRSPSGRATNIQYF.

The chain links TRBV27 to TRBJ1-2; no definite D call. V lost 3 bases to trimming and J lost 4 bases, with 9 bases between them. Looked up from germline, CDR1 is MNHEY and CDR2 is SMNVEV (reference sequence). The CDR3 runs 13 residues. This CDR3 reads CASSLSAFYGYTF. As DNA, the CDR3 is TGTGCCAGCAGTTTGTCCGCGTTCTATGGCTACACCTTC.

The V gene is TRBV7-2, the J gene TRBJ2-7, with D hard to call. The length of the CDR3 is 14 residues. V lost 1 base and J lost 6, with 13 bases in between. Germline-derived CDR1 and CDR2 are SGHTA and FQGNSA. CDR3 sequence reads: CASSLDPLSFEQYF. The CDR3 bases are TGTGCCAGCAGCTTAGATCCCCTGTCGTTCGAGCAGTACTTC. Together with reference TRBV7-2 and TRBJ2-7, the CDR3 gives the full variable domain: GAGVSQSPSNKVTEKGKDVELRCDPISGHTALYWYRQSLGQGLEFLIYFQGNSAPDKSGLPSDRFSAERTGGSVSTLTIQRTQQEDSAVYLCASSLDPLSFEQYFGPGTRLTVT.